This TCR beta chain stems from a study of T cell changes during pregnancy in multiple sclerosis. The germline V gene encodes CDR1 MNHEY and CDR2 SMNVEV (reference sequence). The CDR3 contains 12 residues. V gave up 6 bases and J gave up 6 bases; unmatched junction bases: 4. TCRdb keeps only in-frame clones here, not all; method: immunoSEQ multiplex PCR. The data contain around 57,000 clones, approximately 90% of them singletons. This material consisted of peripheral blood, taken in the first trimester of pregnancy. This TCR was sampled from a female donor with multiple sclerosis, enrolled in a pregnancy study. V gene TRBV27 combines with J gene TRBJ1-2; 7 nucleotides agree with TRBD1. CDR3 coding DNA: TGTGCCAGCAGCCCACAGGGGAATGGCTACACCTTC. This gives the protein CASSPQGNGYTF.